This TCR beta chain was observed in a study of blood T cell repertoires in COVID-19. About the study: The United States, Italy and Spain supplied acute and convalescent COVID-19 samples. PBMCs, B-cell-depleted T cells, or T cells provided the cDNA or gDNA that made up the material.

V was pared by 2 bases and J by 2 bases, with 6 bases of the junction left unmatched. This CDR3 spans 16 amino acids. Germline assignment: CDR1 SGHRS and CDR2 YFSETQ. Original processing notes: Estimation of nucleated cell counts relied on the amplification of reference gene primers. Here immunoSEQ multiplex PCR was the method, and the copy in TCRdb shows in-frame clones only, minus some. Clone size and the V and J calls come from that table; the DNA yielded D and trimming. Here the sample spans about 190,000 clones, around 85% being singletons. The sequenced material came from peripheral blood. This receptor was taken from a woman between 45 and 65 years old with acute or convalescent COVID-19. The V gene is TRBV5-1, the J gene TRBJ2-3, with 9 bases matching TRBD1. The CDR3 here is CASSFGQGRFTDTQYF. The DNA of the CDR3 is TGCGCCAGCAGCTTCGGACAGGGGCGATTCACAGATACGCAGTATTTT.